This T cell receptor (beta chain) was captured by sequencing in a study of CD8+CD57+ T cells in acquired aplastic anemia. Study summary: Mean DNA quantity obtained from sorted CD4+ and CD8+ cells was 3 to 3.5 ug. Whole-study results and caveats: Shared by patients and controls, 25 to 30 CD8+ CDR3s were abundant in patients.

This clonotype was found many times. What it recognizes is unknown. CDR1 is LNHNV, CDR2 YYDKDF, per germline (reference sequence). Trimming at V came to 0 bases and at J to 4 bases, leaving 11 bases not matched to a gene. The CDR3 totals 18 residues. CDR3 and TCR beta VDJ profiling relied on genomic DNA as the template. TCRdb processed the reads anew with MiXCR; each CDR3 protein has one entry. The sample gives hundreds of thousands of distinct CDR3 sequences, more than 40% of which show up once; 6.5% to 8% is in the top ten. Patients chosen for sequencing had shown CD8+CD57+ cell expansion by flow cytometry. As a group, the patients uniformly had severe acquired aplastic anemia.

V and J are TRBV15 and TRBJ2-3; 9 positions match TRBD1. Sequenced sample: sorted CD4+, CD8+, or CD8+CD57+ T cells (not recorded which) from PBMCs. The clonotype originates from a human donor with aplastic anemia. CDR3 coding DNA: TGTGCCACCAGCAGAGAGAGTGGGACAGGGATTGGCGCAGATACGCAGTATTTT. Translating it yields CATSRESGTGIGADTQYF.